The rows below give T cell receptor beta chains drawn from one sample of a study of T-cell reconstitution after alpha-beta-depleted transplantation in children. From the PCR reads, TCRdb called clonotypes with MiXCR, one entry per CDR3 protein. The sample carries approximately 97,000 distinct CDR3 sequences, 4.5% to 7.5% recorded once. Specimen: PBMCs, mostly from graft donor cells, collected 60 days after TCRalphabeta/CD19-depleted stem cell transplant. These receptors originate from a female patient aged 2-10 years who had a stem cell transplant for Fanconi anemia, so the T cells may come from the graft donor. Both conserved end residues are part of each CDR3. The order of the fields is D gene, clone size, J gene, V gene, CDR3 DNA, CDR3 protein. A D gene is named only where the DNA matches it firmly. Rows give clone size only sometimes, using once, few, many, or a class for an expanded clone.

D gene: TRBD2
clone size: many
J gene: TRBJ2-1
V gene: TRBV20-1
CDR3 DNA: TGCAGTGCTAGCGGGAGGGCCTACTACAATGAGCAGTTCTTC
CDR3 protein: CSASGRAYYNEQFF

D gene: TRBD1
clone size: -
J gene: TRBJ2-7
V gene: TRBV29-1
CDR3 DNA: TGCAGCGTGGTGCCGGGACAGGGGTACGAGCAGTACTTC
CDR3 protein: CSVVPGQGYEQYF

D gene: -
clone size: few
J gene: TRBJ2-6
V gene: TRBV7-6
CDR3 DNA: TGTGCCAGCAGCTTGGGCAGTGCCCCTGGGGCCAACGTCCTGACTTTC
CDR3 protein: CASSLGSAPGANVLTF

D gene: -
clone size: few
J gene: TRBJ2-1
V gene: TRBV7-9
CDR3 DNA: TGTGCCAGCAGCTTCCAAGAGGGAGGCAATGAGCAGTTCTTC
CDR3 protein: CASSFQEGGNEQFF

D gene: -
clone size: -
J gene: TRBJ1-1
V gene: TRBV7-2
CDR3 DNA: TGTGCCAGCAGCTTAGTTGGGGGGGGAACTGAAGCTTTCTTT
CDR3 protein: CASSLVGGGTEAFF

D gene: -
clone size: many
J gene: TRBJ1-5
V gene: TRBV30
CDR3 DNA: TGTGCCTGGAGTCCCCCCATCCCTGCAGGGTTGATAGATGTGCCCCAGCATTTT
CDR3 protein: CAWSPPIPAGLIDVPQHF

D gene: -
clone size: many
J gene: TRBJ2-1
V gene: TRBV7-2
CDR3 DNA: TGTGCCAGCAGGGGGGGCAGGCCGAGCTCCTACAATGAGCAGTTCTTC
CDR3 protein: CASRGGRPSSYNEQFF

D gene: -
clone size: -
J gene: TRBJ2-7
V gene: TRBV18
CDR3 DNA: TGTGCCAGCTCTCGTCAACAGGGTTTCCCTTACACCTACGAGCAGTACTTC
CDR3 protein: CASSRQQGFPYTYEQYF

D gene: TRBD1
clone size: many
J gene: TRBJ2-1
V gene: TRBV5-1
CDR3 DNA: TGCGCCAGCAGCTTGCTAGGACAGGGAGATAATGAGCAGTTCTTC
CDR3 protein: CASSLLGQGDNEQFF

D gene: -
clone size: few
J gene: TRBJ2-5
V gene: TRBV7-3
CDR3 DNA: TGTGCCAGCAGCGCCCCCAACCAAGAGACCCAGTACTTC
CDR3 protein: CASSAPNQETQYF

D gene: -
clone size: few
J gene: TRBJ2-5
V gene: TRBV5-1
CDR3 DNA: TGCGCCAGCAGGAATAACCAAGAGACCCAGTACTTC
CDR3 protein: CASRNNQETQYF

D gene: TRBD1
clone size: many
J gene: TRBJ2-3
V gene: TRBV27
CDR3 DNA: TGTGCCAGCAGTTTGGGGGACAGTCACACAGATACGCAGTATTTT
CDR3 protein: CASSLGDSHTDTQYF

D gene: -
clone size: many
J gene: TRBJ2-5
V gene: TRBV20-1
CDR3 DNA: TGCAGTGCTAGTTGGGTTTATGAGACCCAGTACTTC
CDR3 protein: CSASWVYETQYF

D gene: -
clone size: many
J gene: TRBJ2-3
V gene: TRBV3-1
CDR3 DNA: TGTGCCAGCAGCCCGGGGGCCCCACCCCCAGATACGCAGTATTTT
CDR3 protein: CASSPGAPPPDTQYF

D gene: -
clone size: many
J gene: TRBJ2-1
V gene: TRBV20-1
CDR3 DNA: TGCAGTGCAAGGACTACCTCCTACAATGAGCAGTTCTTC
CDR3 protein: CSARTTSYNEQFF

D gene: -
clone size: -
J gene: TRBJ2-7
V gene: TRBV4-1
CDR3 DNA: TGCGCCAGCAGCCAAGATCGCCAGGGGTGGTACGAGCAGTACTTC
CDR3 protein: CASSQDRQGWYEQYF

D gene: -
clone size: -
J gene: TRBJ1-5
V gene: TRBV2
CDR3 DNA: TGTGCCAGCAGACTCTTAAGGGGTACTCAGCCCCAGCATTTT
CDR3 protein: CASRLLRGTQPQHF

D gene: TRBD1
clone size: many
J gene: TRBJ1-2
V gene: TRBV29-1
CDR3 DNA: TGCAGCGTTGGAATGGGACAGTTCTATGGCTACACCTTC
CDR3 protein: CSVGMGQFYGYTF

D gene: TRBD1
clone size: many
J gene: TRBJ2-1
V gene: TRBV7-9
CDR3 DNA: TGTGCCAGCAGCGAACGACAGGGATCCTACAATGAGCAGTTCTTC
CDR3 protein: CASSERQGSYNEQFF

D gene: TRBD1
clone size: many
J gene: TRBJ2-2
V gene: TRBV29-1
CDR3 DNA: TGCAGCGTTGCCGGGACAGGGGGAAACACCGGGGAGCTGTTTTTT
CDR3 protein: CSVAGTGGNTGELFF

D gene: TRBD2
clone size: many
J gene: TRBJ2-1
V gene: TRBV20-1
CDR3 DNA: TGCAGTGCTTATGGACTAGCGGGCCATAACAATGAGCAGTTCTTC
CDR3 protein: CSAYGLAGHNNEQFF

D gene: TRBD1
clone size: -
J gene: TRBJ1-5
V gene: TRBV12-3/TRBV12-4
CDR3 DNA: TGTGCCAGCAGGGACAGGGCCAATCAGCCCCAGCATTTT
CDR3 protein: CASRDRANQPQHF

D gene: TRBD1
clone size: few
J gene: TRBJ2-5
V gene: TRBV20-1
CDR3 DNA: TGCAGTGCTAGATTATGGCAGGGGGAAGAGACCCAGTACTTC
CDR3 protein: CSARLWQGEETQYF

D gene: -
clone size: few
J gene: TRBJ1-5
V gene: TRBV7-6
CDR3 DNA: TGTGCCAGCAGCTTCCCTACCGGGCCCCAGCATTTT
CDR3 protein: CASSFPTGPQHF

D gene: -
clone size: medium-sized
J gene: TRBJ1-1
V gene: TRBV20-1
CDR3 DNA: TGCAGTGCTAGAGCATCCGCCGGGCCGAACACTGAAGCTTTCTTT
CDR3 protein: CSARASAGPNTEAFF